These T cell receptor beta chains were read from a single sample in a study of T cells in Graves' hyperthyroidism and ophthalmopathy. One entry per CDR3 protein, called by TCRdb with MiXCR from the multiplex PCR reads. The sample holds about 150,000 distinct CDR3 sequences, around 20% seen once. Sequenced sample: blood. The receptors here all came from a woman aged 45-60 years with Graves' hyperthyroidism that later progressed to Graves' ophthalmopathy. The CDR3 runs from the conserved cysteine through the conserved F or W. The D gene is left open where the match is weak. Some rows have no size entry. The others give once, few or many, or a class for an expanded clone.

v_call: TRBV29-1
clone_size: many
j_call: TRBJ2-1
d_call: .
cdr3_nt: TGCAGCGTTGAAGATCTTGGGTACCGGGACAAATACAATGAGCAGTTCTTC
cdr3_aa: CSVEDLGYRDKYNEQFF

v_call: TRBV5-1
clone_size: .
j_call: TRBJ2-1
d_call: TRBD1
cdr3_nt: TGCGCCAGCAGCTCGGGACAGGGCAATGAGCAGTTCTTC
cdr3_aa: CASSSGQGNEQFF

v_call: TRBV13
clone_size: many
j_call: TRBJ2-1
d_call: TRBD2
cdr3_nt: TGTGCCAGCAGCAGACTAGCGGGAGGAGGAGGTGAGCAGTTCTTC
cdr3_aa: CASSRLAGGGGEQFF

v_call: TRBV12-3/TRBV12-4
clone_size: many
j_call: TRBJ2-7
d_call: .
cdr3_nt: TGTGCCAGCAGTTTACAGGGTGGCCTTAACGAGCAGTACTTC
cdr3_aa: CASSLQGGLNEQYF

v_call: TRBV9
clone_size: .
j_call: TRBJ2-5
d_call: .
cdr3_nt: TGTGCCAGCAGCCCAGGGGTTGGATCCCAAGAGACCCAGTACTTC
cdr3_aa: CASSPGVGSQETQYF

v_call: TRBV14
clone_size: many
j_call: TRBJ1-3
d_call: .
cdr3_nt: TGTGCCAGCAGCCCCTGGACACTCGGAAACACCATATATTTT
cdr3_aa: CASSPWTLGNTIYF

v_call: TRBV28
clone_size: many
j_call: TRBJ2-1
d_call: TRBD2
cdr3_nt: TGTGCCAGCAGCACGGGACTAGCGGGAGATTACAATGAGCAGTTCTTC
cdr3_aa: CASSTGLAGDYNEQFF

v_call: TRBV20-1
clone_size: many
j_call: TRBJ2-5
d_call: .
cdr3_nt: TGCAGTGCTAGAGCCCAAGAGACCCAGTACTTC
cdr3_aa: CSARAQETQYF

v_call: TRBV6-1
clone_size: .
j_call: TRBJ1-1
d_call: .
cdr3_nt: TGTGCCACCCGGAGGGAAATTGAAGCTTTCTTT
cdr3_aa: CATRREIEAFF

v_call: TRBV5-1
clone_size: many
j_call: TRBJ1-1
d_call: .
cdr3_nt: TGCGCCAGCAGCTTACGTTGGGACACGACGAACACTGAAGCTTTCTTT
cdr3_aa: CASSLRWDTTNTEAFF

v_call: TRBV3-1
clone_size: .
j_call: TRBJ1-4
d_call: .
cdr3_nt: TGTGCCAGCAGCCTGGGGGCGATTAATGAAAAACTGTTTTTT
cdr3_aa: CASSLGAINEKLFF

v_call: TRBV2
clone_size: once
j_call: TRBJ1-1
d_call: .
cdr3_nt: TGTGCCAGCAGTGAAGAGATGGGGGCGGTGAGCACTGAAGCTTTCTTT
cdr3_aa: CASSEEMGAVSTEAFF

v_call: TRBV5-1
clone_size: many
j_call: TRBJ2-3
d_call: TRBD2
cdr3_nt: TGCGCCAGCAGCTTGGAGGCGGGAGAGACAGATACGCAGTATTTT
cdr3_aa: CASSLEAGETDTQYF

v_call: TRBV30
clone_size: .
j_call: TRBJ2-5
d_call: .
cdr3_nt: TGTGCCTGGAGTGTAACGGCGGGGACCCAGTACTTC
cdr3_aa: CAWSVTAGTQYF

v_call: TRBV30
clone_size: many
j_call: TRBJ1-5
d_call: .
cdr3_nt: TGTGCCTGGAGTACAGGAGGTATGGGTCAGCCCCAGCATTTT
cdr3_aa: CAWSTGGMGQPQHF

v_call: TRBV13
clone_size: many
j_call: TRBJ2-1
d_call: .
cdr3_nt: TGTGCCAGCAGCTTAGGGGCCTCCGGGACCGACAATGAGCAGTTCTTC
cdr3_aa: CASSLGASGTDNEQFF

v_call: TRBV6-1
clone_size: many
j_call: TRBJ1-5
d_call: TRBD1
cdr3_nt: TGTGCCAGCAGTGAAGCAAGGGACAGGTGGGGTAAGCATCAGCCCCAGCATTTT
cdr3_aa: CASSEARDRWGKHQPQHF

v_call: TRBV20-1
clone_size: few
j_call: TRBJ2-7
d_call: .
cdr3_nt: TGCAGTGCTGTACTAACAGGGTGGCAGTACTTC
cdr3_aa: CSAVLTGWQYF

v_call: TRBV19
clone_size: .
j_call: TRBJ2-1
d_call: .
cdr3_nt: TGTGCCAGTAGTATTCCGGGCCCCAATGAGCAGTTCTTC
cdr3_aa: CASSIPGPNEQFF

v_call: TRBV12-3/TRBV12-4
clone_size: .
j_call: TRBJ2-3
d_call: TRBD2
cdr3_nt: TGTGCCAGCAGTTTATGGCGGGGGAATGTTGATACGCAGTATTTT
cdr3_aa: CASSLWRGNVDTQYF

v_call: TRBV11-3
clone_size: many
j_call: TRBJ2-7
d_call: TRBD1
cdr3_nt: TGTGCCAGCAGCTCGGGACAGGCCCCCTACGAGCAGTACTTC
cdr3_aa: CASSSGQAPYEQYF

v_call: TRBV20-1
clone_size: many
j_call: TRBJ2-1
d_call: TRBD2
cdr3_nt: TGCAGTGCTAAACGGACTAGCGGGAACTACAATGAGCAGTTCTTC
cdr3_aa: CSAKRTSGNYNEQFF

v_call: TRBV28
clone_size: .
j_call: TRBJ2-3
d_call: TRBD2
cdr3_nt: TGTGCCAGCAGTCCCGGACTAGCGGGAGGAGGCTGGAGAGGTACGCAGTATTTT
cdr3_aa: CASSPGLAGGGWRGTQYF

v_call: TRBV28
clone_size: few
j_call: TRBJ2-2
d_call: TRBD1
cdr3_nt: TGTGCCAGCAGTTTATGGGGGACAGGGGGCGCCGGCACCGGGGAGCTGTTTTTT
cdr3_aa: CASSLWGTGGAGTGELFF

v_call: TRBV4-2
clone_size: few
j_call: TRBJ2-3
d_call: .
cdr3_nt: TGTGCCAGCAGCCAAGATCGACTAGAGACGCAGTATTTT
cdr3_aa: CASSQDRLETQYF

v_call: TRBV10-3
clone_size: many
j_call: TRBJ1-5
d_call: TRBD1
cdr3_nt: TGTGCCATCAGTGAGTCGACTCAGGGGGCGAATCAGCCCCAGCATTTT
cdr3_aa: CAISESTQGANQPQHF

v_call: TRBV11-2
clone_size: many
j_call: TRBJ1-6
d_call: .
cdr3_nt: TGTGCCAGCAGCTTAAAATGGGGCTCACCCCTCCACTTT
cdr3_aa: CASSLKWGSPLHF

v_call: TRBV28
clone_size: many
j_call: TRBJ2-1
d_call: TRBD2
cdr3_nt: TGTGCCAGCAGCCAACTAGCGGGAATTGGCCATGAGCAGTTCTTC
cdr3_aa: CASSQLAGIGHEQFF

v_call: TRBV12-3/TRBV12-4
clone_size: many
j_call: TRBJ2-1
d_call: TRBD2
cdr3_nt: TGTGCCAGCCGCCCCGGGACTAGCGGGAGTAATGAGCAGTTCTTC
cdr3_aa: CASRPGTSGSNEQFF

v_call: TRBV20-1
clone_size: many
j_call: TRBJ1-1
d_call: .
cdr3_nt: TGCAGTACCCAAAGGGGGGGAACTGAAGCTTTCTTT
cdr3_aa: CSTQRGGTEAFF

v_call: TRBV7-2
clone_size: few
j_call: TRBJ1-6
d_call: .
cdr3_nt: TGTGCCAGCAGCTTAGGTCAGGCCTATAATTCACCCCTCCACTTT
cdr3_aa: CASSLGQAYNSPLHF

v_call: TRBV30
clone_size: many
j_call: TRBJ1-2
d_call: TRBD1
cdr3_nt: TGTGCCTGGAGTTCCCAGGGGGTTAACTATGGCTACACCTTC
cdr3_aa: CAWSSQGVNYGYTF

v_call: TRBV7-9
clone_size: few
j_call: TRBJ1-1
d_call: TRBD1
cdr3_nt: TGTGCCAGCAGCGGGACAGGGAATGTGAACACTGAAGCTTTCTTT
cdr3_aa: CASSGTGNVNTEAFF

v_call: TRBV6-1
clone_size: .
j_call: TRBJ2-7
d_call: .
cdr3_nt: TGTGCCAGCAGTTGGGAGGGGGGCTACGAGCAGTACTTC
cdr3_aa: CASSWEGGYEQYF

v_call: TRBV28
clone_size: many
j_call: TRBJ2-4
d_call: .
cdr3_nt: TGTGCCAGCAGGGCCGGGACTGTCAAAAACATTCAGTACTTC
cdr3_aa: CASRAGTVKNIQYF